This T cell receptor beta chain came from a study of T cells in Graves' hyperthyroidism and ophthalmopathy. The CDR3 is 15 amino acids. The germline CDR1 and CDR2 sequences are SGHNT and YENEEA. V gave up 4 bases and J gave up 8 bases; unmatched junction bases: 7. RNA transcripts provided the source from which TCR beta CDR3 regions were amplified. An initial round of RT-PCR targeting the TCR CDR3 relied on the HTBI primer set. Each CDR3 protein is one row after TCRdb ran MiXCR on the multiplex PCR reads. The sample has hundreds of thousands of distinct CDR3 sequences, 14% to 15% seen once. This sequence joins TRBV11-3 and TRBJ2-1; TRBD2 matches 11 bases. This sequence originates from a man aged 18-30 years with Graves' ophthalmopathy. The sample was blood. The CDR3 DNA is TGTGCCAGCAGCTGGGTAGCGGGGGGGCCGGATGAGCAGTTCTTC. Its protein is CASSWVAGGPDEQFF.